Here is one TCR beta chain with its context. The antigen is unknown. The source of the sample is a study of vaccination and CD4 T cells after COVID-19. The study's findings and limits: The authors identified 304 of 307 vaccine-specific clones in convalescent patients as spike mono-reactive.

Treatment defined: roughly 11-day PBMC culture with coronavirus spike peptide pools or control peptides (ViraFEST assay). The V segment lost 0 bases and the J segment 7 bases; nucleotides outside the gene matches: 7. Germline V gene lookup returns CDR1 LGHDT and CDR2 YNNKEL (reference sequence). This CDR3 comprises 16 residues. The Oncomine TCR Beta short-read assay sequenced DNA from cultured CD4+ T cells. Each CDR3 protein gets one entry after TCRdb re-called the PCR reads with MiXCR. Among 15,000 or so distinct CDR3 sequences listed, approximately 51% were seen once. The specimen was cultured CD4+ T cells from blood, collected after SARS-CoV-2 vaccination. V gene TRBV3-1 combines with J gene TRBJ2-1; 9 positions agree with TRBD2. This clonotype was sampled from a human donor with COVID-19. For the CDR3, the DNA is TGTGCCAGCAGCCAAGAAGTAGGTCTAGCGGGGAATGAGCAGTTCTTC. This gives the protein CASSQEVGLAGNEQFF.